This record covers a single T cell receptor beta chain. Authors' processing steps: Reference gene primer amplification in the assay estimated nucleated cell counts. Using immunoSEQ multiplex PCR, the repertoire was profiled, and TCRdb retains in-frame clones only, with some absent. V and J calls and clone size are given by that table; D and trimming were obtained from the DNA. The data show under 250,000 clones, 80% to 90% seen once. The data stem from a study of blood T cell repertoires in COVID-19. The wider study: The samples span acute and convalescent COVID-19 from the United States, Italy and Spain. Sources were T cells, B-cell-depleted T cells, or PBMCs; the material itself was cDNA or gDNA.

This CDR3 has 12 residues. Germline lookup yields CDR1 MDHEN and CDR2 SYDVKM. V dropped 2 bases and J dropped 5 bases, with 4 bases sitting between them. The material sequenced was peripheral blood. This chain links TRBV28 with TRBJ2-1, with D uncertain. The sequence derives from a woman aged 50 to 65 with active or convalescent COVID-19. CDR3 amino acids: CASSLTHNEQFF. The CDR3 region has the DNA TGTGCCAGCAGTTTAACTCACAATGAGCAGTTCTTC.